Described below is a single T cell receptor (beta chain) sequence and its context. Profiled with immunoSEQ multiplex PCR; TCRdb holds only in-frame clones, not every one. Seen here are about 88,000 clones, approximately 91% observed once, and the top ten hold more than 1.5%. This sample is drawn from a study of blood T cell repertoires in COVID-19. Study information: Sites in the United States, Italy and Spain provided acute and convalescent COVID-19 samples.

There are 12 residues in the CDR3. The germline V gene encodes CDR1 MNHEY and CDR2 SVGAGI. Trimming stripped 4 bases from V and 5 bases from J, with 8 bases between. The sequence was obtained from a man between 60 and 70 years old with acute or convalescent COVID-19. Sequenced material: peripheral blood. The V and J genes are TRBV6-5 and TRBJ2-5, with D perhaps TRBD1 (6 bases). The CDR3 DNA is TGTGCCAGCAGTTCTACAGGGGAGACCCAGTACTTC. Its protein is CASSSTGETQYF.